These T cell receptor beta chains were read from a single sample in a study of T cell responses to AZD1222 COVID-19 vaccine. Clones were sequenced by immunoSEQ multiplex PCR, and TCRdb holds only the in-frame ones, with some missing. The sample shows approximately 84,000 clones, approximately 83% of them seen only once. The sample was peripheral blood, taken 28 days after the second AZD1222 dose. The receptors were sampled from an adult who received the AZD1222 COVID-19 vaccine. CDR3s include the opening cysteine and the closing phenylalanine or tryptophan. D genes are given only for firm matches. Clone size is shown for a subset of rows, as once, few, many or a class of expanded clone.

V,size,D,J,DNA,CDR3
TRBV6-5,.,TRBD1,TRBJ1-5,TGTGCCAGCAGTTACTCGACAGGGGGAAGTCAGCCCCAGCATTTT,CASSYSTGGSQPQHF
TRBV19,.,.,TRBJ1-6,TGTGCCAGTAGTAGCCGGGACGGGAATAATTCACCCCTCCACTTT,CASSSRDGNNSPLHF
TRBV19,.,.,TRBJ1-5,TGTGCCAGTAGTATTCCACTTCAGCCCCAGCATTTT,CASSIPLQPQHF
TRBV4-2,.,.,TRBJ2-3,TGTGCCAGCAGCCAAGAAGTAGCAGCAGATACGCAGTATTTT,CASSQEVAADTQYF
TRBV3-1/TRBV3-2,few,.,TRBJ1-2,TGTGCCAGCAGCCCGGGAGCGAACTATGGCTACACCTTC,CASSPGANYGYTF
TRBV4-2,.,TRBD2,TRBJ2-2,TGTGCCAGCAGTCCCGCGGGGGGTGGCACCGGGGAGCTGTTTTTT,CASSPAGGGTGELFF
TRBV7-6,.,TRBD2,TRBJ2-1,TGTGCCAGCAGCCCGGGACTAGCGAAACTATCCTACAATGAGCAGTTCTTC,CASSPGLAKLSYNEQFF
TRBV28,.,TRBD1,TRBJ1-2,TGTGCCAGCAGTTGCGGACAGGGGAGCTGTGGCTACACCTTC,CASSCGQGSCGYTF
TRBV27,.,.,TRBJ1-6,TGTGCCAGCAGTCCCAGGGGAGGGAATAATTCACCCCTCCACTTT,CASSPRGGNNSPLHF
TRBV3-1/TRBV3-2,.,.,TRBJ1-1,TGTGCCAGCAGCCAAAAGGGTGTGAACACTGAAGCTTTCTTT,CASSQKGVNTEAFF
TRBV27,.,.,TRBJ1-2,TGTGCCAGCAGTTTACAGGGAAACTATGGCTACACCTTC,CASSLQGNYGYTF
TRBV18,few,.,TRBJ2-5,TGTGCCAGCTCGGAGCAACAAGAGACCCAGTACTTC,CASSEQQETQYF
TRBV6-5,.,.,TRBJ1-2,TGCGCTACGGGGGCCTCAACTAACTATGGCTACACCTTC,CATGASTNYGYTF
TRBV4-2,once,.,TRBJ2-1,TGTGCCAGCAGCCAAGAATGGCAGGGCAATGAGCAGTTCTTC,CASSQEWQGNEQFF
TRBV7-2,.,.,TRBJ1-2,TGTGCCAGCAGCCAGGTGGGGGACCTCTATGGCTACACCTTC,CASSQVGDLYGYTF
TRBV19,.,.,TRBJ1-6,TGTGCCAGTAGGAGCTCCTATAATTCACCCCTCCACTTT,CASRSSYNSPLHF